This TCR beta chain was documented in a study of HIV-infected patients and healthy controls. About 450 ng RNA was reverse transcribed with alpha and beta constant-region primers. Using multiplexing indices, alpha and beta chain libraries were generated apart by chain-specific third strand synthesis. TCRdb itself ran the 5' RACE reads through MiXCR, one entry per CDR3 protein. The table has roughly 25,000 distinct CDR3 sequences, under 9.5% seen once. Whole blood was used without fractionation, so all unsorted peripheral T cells were included. Germline assignment: CDR1 SNHLY and CDR2 FYNNEI. Trimming removed 1 base from V and 6 bases from J, with 4 bases in between. The CDR3 extends over 12 amino acids. General study results and limits: Diversity differences between study cohorts were not due to their slight age and sex differences. A major limitation was that merely sixteen HIV-infected individuals were processed. Compared with controls, mean Gini indices were significantly raised in HIV-infected repertoires, possibly indicating oligoclonality.

For this clonotype: Its antigen is not identified.

The source material was blood. V and J are TRBV2 and TRBJ1-5; D not certain. The sequence was obtained from an adult in good health. The CDR3 reads CASSEGPQPQHF. The CDR3 coding sequence is TGTGCCAGCAGTGAAGGCCCTCAGCCCCAGCATTTT.